This passage covers 23 T cell receptor beta chains from one sample sequenced in a study of T-cell reconstitution after alpha-beta-depleted transplantation in children. For TCRbeta, the library was prepared with unique molecular identifiers. TCRdb re-called the PCR reads with MiXCR, one entry per CDR3 protein. The data show about 900,000 distinct CDR3 sequences, roughly 29% seen once. This sample comprised PBMCs, mostly from graft donor cells, obtained 360 days after TCRalphabeta/CD19-depleted stem cell transplant. The receptors originated from a boy younger than two who had a stem cell transplant for SCID, so the T cells may come from the graft donor.

This chain joins TRBV4-3 and TRBJ2-7; D uncertain. Germline assignment: CDR1 LGHNA and CDR2 YSLEER. This CDR3 is 15 amino acids long. V was pared by 0 bases and J by 0 bases, with 9 bases between. CDR3 residues: CASSQDLLLSYEQYF. The CDR3 coding sequence is TGCGCCAGCAGCCAAGATCTCCTACTCTCCTACGAGCAGTACTTC.

This clonotype has a handful of counts. This chain uses TRBV5-1 with TRBJ2-7; 7 nucleotides match TRBD1. The germline CDR1 and CDR2 sequences are SGHRS and YFSETQ. The CDR3 is 14 amino acids. After removal of 4 bases from V and 0 bases from J, the junction contained 4 bases not matched to a gene. The CDR3 DNA is TGCGCCAGCAGCAAACGGGACAGCTCCTACGAGCAGTACTTC. Residues: CASSKRDSSYEQYF.

The sample holds a few counts of this clonotype. The chain recombines TRBV12-3 or TRBV12-4 with TRBJ1-4; the D gene is possibly TRBD1 (5 bases). Trimming pared 3 bases from V and 7 bases from J, leaving 12 bases between. The CDR3 covers 14 residues. As DNA, the CDR3 is TGTGCCAGCAGTTTCCGGGTGGGGGGTGAAAAACTGTTTTTT. This encodes CASSFRVGGEKLFF.

The rearrangement uses TRBV27 and TRBJ2-1; 9 nucleotides align to TRBD1. Germline CDR1 is MNHEY and CDR2 is SMNVEV (reference sequence). J was trimmed by 4 bases and V by 5 bases; bases with no gene match: 15. This CDR3 is 18 amino acids long. The CDR3 sequence is CASSPLWSGDRAYNEQFF. For the CDR3, the DNA is TGTGCCAGCAGTCCACTATGGTCCGGGGACAGGGCTTACAATGAGCAGTTCTTC.

The chain recombines TRBV28 with TRBJ1-5; possibly TRBD1 for D (6 bases). Germline assignment: CDR1 MDHEN and CDR2 SYDVKM. The CDR3 totals 17 residues. V was cut by 3 bases and J by 0 bases, with 15 bases left in between. The CDR3 reads CASSFGGSRFSNQPQHF. CDR3 bases: TGTGCCAGCAGTTTCGGGGGCTCGAGATTTAGCAATCAGCCCCAGCATTTT.

The chain carries TRBV12-3 or TRBV12-4 and TRBJ2-1; D may be TRBD2 (7 bases). V was cut by 6 bases and J by 7 bases, with 19 bases left in between. The CDR3 consists of 15 residues. CDR3 DNA: TGTGCCAGCAGCCCCCCCGGGGGGCGAGGAAATGAGCAGTTCTTC. Its translation is CASSPPGGRGNEQFF.

This clonotype turned up a few times. CDR3 in DNA: TGTGCCAGCAGCCAAGCTGGAAACAGCTACGAGCAGTACTTC. Translated, it gives CASSQAGNSYEQYF. The chain couples TRBV4-2 to TRBJ2-7, with D unresolved. Trimming took 1 base from V and 3 from J, leaving 10 bases between them. The CDR3 extends over 14 amino acids. CDR1 and CDR2 (germline): LGHNA, YNFKEQ.

The table lists this clonotype with many counts. The rearrangement uses TRBV29-1 and TRBJ2-3; D possibly corresponds to TRBD2 (7 bases). The ends were cut back, 7 bases at V and 1 base at J, with 15 bases in the middle. Germline V gene sequence: CDR1 SQVTM, CDR2 ANQGSEA. This CDR3 has 14 amino acids. DNA for the CDR3: TGCAGCGCCGGCGGGGGCAGGGGCACAGATACGCAGTATTTT. Translation gives CSAGGGRGTDTQYF.

This clonotype was seen at least ten times. The V and J genes are TRBV12-3 or TRBV12-4 and TRBJ2-7; D gene ambiguous. The length of the CDR3 is 13 residues. Trimming left V 1 base short and J 1 base short, with 5 bases between. The CDR3 loop is CASSLGWSYEQYF. The CDR3 DNA is TGTGCCAGCAGTTTAGGATGGTCCTACGAGCAGTACTTC.

The gene calls are TRBV24-1 and TRBJ2-2, with 11 bases matching TRBD1. The CDR3 loop spans 16 amino acids. Germline V CDR1 and CDR2: KGHDR, SFDVKD. Trimming removed 5 bases from V and 5 bases from J; junction bases left unmatched: 6. The CDR3 region has the DNA TGTGCCACCAGTGTCTCCGGGACAGGGGGAACCGGGGAGCTGTTTTTT. As protein: CATSVSGTGGTGELFF.

This clonotype has only a few counts. V gene TRBV12-3 or TRBV12-4 combines with J gene TRBJ1-1; no firm D call. This CDR3 contains 12 residues. V shed 8 bases and J shed 4 bases, with 11 bases lying between them. The CDR3, as DNA: TGTGCCAGCTCCCCCCGCGTCACTGAAGCTTTCTTT. This codes for CASSPRVTEAFF.

This clonotype has a handful of counts. CDR3 amino acids: CASSSRGGATNEKLFF. CDR3 sequence (DNA): TGTGCCAGCAGCTCCCGGGGAGGCGCAACTAATGAAAAACTGTTTTTT. This sequence joins TRBV7-9 and TRBJ1-4; D is undetermined. V lost 4 bases and J 0 bases, leaving 12 bases between the germline ends. Germline V gene data show CDR1 as SEHNR and CDR2 as FQNEAQ (reference sequence). The CDR3 sequence is 16 residues long.

The rearrangement uses TRBV29-1 and TRBJ2-5; the D gene is possibly TRBD2 (5 bases). Trimming removed 1 base from V and 0 bases from J, with 9 bases in between. Per germline, CDR1 SQVTM and CDR2 ANQGSEA. The CDR3 runs to 14 residues. The CDR3 loop reads CSVEGTPYQETQYF. CDR3 nucleotide sequence: TGCAGCGTTGAAGGGACTCCGTACCAAGAGACCCAGTACTTC.

Regarding this clonotype: This CDR3 fails to terminate in the conserved phenylalanine or tryptophan, so it likely reflects a read error. The rearrangement joins TRBV10-3 to TRBJ2-1, with 11 bases fitting TRBD2. Germline trimming cut 4 bases from V and 3 bases from J; bases unmatched to any gene: 5. This CDR3 comprises 16 residues. Germline CDR1 and CDR2: ENHRY and SYGVKD. In DNA, the CDR3 is TGTGCCATCAGTGCGATAACTAGCGGGAGCTACAATGAGCAGTTCTAC. Amino acids: CAISAITSGSYNEQFY.

This clonotype was seen many times. The chain links TRBV5-6 to TRBJ2-7; D possibly corresponds to TRBD2 (5 bases). Trimming left V 3 bases short and J 2 bases short, with 15 bases between. The germline V gene has CDR1 SGHDT and CDR2 YYEEEE. The CDR3 runs 15 residues. The CDR3 is CASSWRTGKTYEQYF. CDR3 in DNA: TGTGCCAGCAGCTGGCGAACCGGGAAGACCTACGAGCAGTACTTC.

This clonotype has a handful of counts. This sequence joins TRBV7-3 and TRBJ2-3, with TRBD2 matching 8 bases. This CDR3 region has 17 residues. With 1 base clipped from V and 2 bases from J, the junction kept 8 bases outside the gene matches. Germline loops: CDR1 SGHTA, CDR2 FQGTGA. The CDR3 nucleotides are TGTGCCAGCAGCTTAAGGGGGGGCGGGGGGCCCACAGATACGCAGTATTTT. Amino acid sequence: CASSLRGGGGPTDTQYF.

This chain uses TRBV18 with TRBJ1-1; D may be TRBD1 (5 bases). The V end was cut by 3 bases, the J end by 1 base, with 12 bases between. This CDR3 comprises 15 residues. Germline loops: CDR1 KGHSH, CDR2 LQKENI. The CDR3 DNA follows: TGTGCCAGCTCACCTACGGGACCTTCGAACACTGAAGCTTTCTTT. It is translated as CASSPTGPSNTEAFF.

The chain combines TRBV6-1 with TRBJ1-1; D call uncertain. The CDR3 loop spans 14 amino acids. Between the trimmed V and J ends, which lost 7 bases and 2 bases, there was a span of 14 bases. The germline V gene encodes CDR1 MNHNS and CDR2 SASEGT. The CDR3 loop reads CASNDRVANTEAFF. The CDR3 nucleotides are TGTGCCAGCAATGATAGGGTGGCTAACACTGAAGCTTTCTTT.

The sample holds a few counts of this clonotype. The rearrangement joins TRBV9 to TRBJ2-7, with no clear D. The ends were cut back, 2 bases at V and 0 bases at J, with 9 bases in the middle. This CDR3 has 14 residues. The germline gives CDR1 SGDLS, CDR2 YYNGEE. DNA for the CDR3: TGTGCCAGCAGCGTCCCTCCGAGCTCCTACGAGCAGTACTTC. Translation gives CASSVPPSSYEQYF.

About this clonotype itself: Possible read error: a much larger clone is one base away. The CDR3 bases are TGTGCCAGCAGCTTCGACAGGGGGACTGAAGCTTTCTTT. Encoded protein: CASSFDRGTEAFF. The chain uses TRBV7-9 and TRBJ1-1, with 9 bases that match TRBD1. Unmatched junction bases numbered 1, after V lost 3 bases and J lost 5 bases. CDR1 and CDR2 (germline): SEHNR, FQNEAQ (reference sequence). The CDR3 covers 13 residues.

This clonotype came up a few times. The rearrangement links TRBV7-2 to TRBJ1-2; D is unresolved. The CDR3 spans 13 residues. Germline CDR1 is SGHTA and CDR2 is FQGNSA. Trimming took off 3 bases at V and 5 bases at J, with 10 bases between the two ends. CDR3 coding DNA: TGTGCCAGCAGCTTGTCGGCCCTATATGGCTACACCTTC. This sequence encodes CASSLSALYGYTF.

The gene calls are TRBV29-1 and TRBJ2-4; 8 bases agree with TRBD2. The trim removed 0 bases at V and 8 bases at J, leaving 9 bases unmatched. The germline gives CDR1 SQVTM, CDR2 ANQGSEA. The CDR3 extends over 15 amino acids. The CDR3 DNA sequence: TGCAGCGTTGAAGATCTCTCGGGGGGGCTGGACATTCAGTACTTC. It translates to CSVEDLSGGLDIQYF. The whole variable domain, remainder taken from reference TRBV29-1 and TRBJ2-4, is SAVISQKPSRDICQRGTSLTIQCQVDSQVTMMFWYRQQPGQSLTLIATANQGSEATYESGFVIDKFPISRPNLTFSTLTVSNMSPEDSSIYLCSVEDLSGGLDIQYFGAGTRLSVL.

Note on this clonotype: An end of the junction does not agree with germline; a read error may underlie this. The chain carries TRBV12-3 or TRBV12-4 and TRBJ2-1, with 12 bases fitting TRBD2. The CDR3 is 17 amino acids. CDR3: CAISLTSGGISYNEQFF. As DNA, the CDR3 is TGTGCCATCAGTCTTACTAGCGGGGGGATATCCTACAATGAGCAGTTCTTC.